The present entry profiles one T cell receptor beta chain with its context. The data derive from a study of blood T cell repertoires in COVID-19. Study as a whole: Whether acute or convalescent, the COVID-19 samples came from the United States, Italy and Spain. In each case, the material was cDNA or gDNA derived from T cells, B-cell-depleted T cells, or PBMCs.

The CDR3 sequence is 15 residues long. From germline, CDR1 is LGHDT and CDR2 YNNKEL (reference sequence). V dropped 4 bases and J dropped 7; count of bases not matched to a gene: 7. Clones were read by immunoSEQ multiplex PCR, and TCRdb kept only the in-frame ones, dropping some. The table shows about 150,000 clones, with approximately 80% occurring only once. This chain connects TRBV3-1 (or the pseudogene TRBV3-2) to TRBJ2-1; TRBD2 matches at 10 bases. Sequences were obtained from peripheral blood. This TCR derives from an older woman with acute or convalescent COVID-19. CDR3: CASSRSGGARNEQFF. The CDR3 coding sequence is TGTGCCAGCAGCCGAAGCGGGGGGGCCAGGAATGAGCAGTTCTTC.